This entry describes one TCR beta chain. Its antigen remains unidentified. These data originate in a study of cytomegalovirus exposure and HLA in healthy donors. Overall study results and limits: TCR sequences were mostly rare, though some public TCRs occurred in many donors. Among the CMV-associated chains, three were confirmed in vitro as specific for CMV antigens. Per published reports, the classifier diagnosed cytomegalovirus status with high specificity and sensitivity.

Germline loops: CDR1 MNHNS, CDR2 SASEGT. J was trimmed by 7 bases and V by 0 bases; bases with no gene match: 2. The CDR3 consists of 14 residues. TCRdb's table, derived via immunoSEQ multiplex PCR, lists solely in-frame clones and lacks some. The table shows 120,000 or so clones, with roughly 89% occurring only once. Among the roughly 120 subjects of the validation cohort, separate from the approximately 660-subject first cohort, were the donors. The chain uses TRBV6-1 and TRBJ1-2; 10 nucleotides line up with TRBD1. The clonotype comes from a woman younger than 30 in good health and CMV-seronegative. Sequenced sample: PBMCs. CDR3 nucleotide sequence: TGTGCCAGCAGTGAAGCGTGGACAGGGGGTGGCTACACCTTC. It specifies CASSEAWTGGGYTF.